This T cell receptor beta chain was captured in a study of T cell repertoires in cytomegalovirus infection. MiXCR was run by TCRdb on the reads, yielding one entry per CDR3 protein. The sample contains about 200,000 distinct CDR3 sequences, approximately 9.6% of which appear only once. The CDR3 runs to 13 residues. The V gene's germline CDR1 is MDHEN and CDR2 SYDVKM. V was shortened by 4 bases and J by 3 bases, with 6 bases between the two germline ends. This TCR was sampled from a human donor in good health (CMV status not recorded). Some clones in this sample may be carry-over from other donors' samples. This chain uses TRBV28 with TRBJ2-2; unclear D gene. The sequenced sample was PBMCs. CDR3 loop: CASSSSYTGELFF. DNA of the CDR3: TGTGCCAGCAGTTCCTCATACACCGGGGAGCTGTTTTTT.